The present T cell receptor beta chain was sequenced within a study of T cell changes during pregnancy in multiple sclerosis. Here immunoSEQ multiplex PCR was the method, and the copy in TCRdb shows in-frame clones only, minus some. Here the sample spans under 80,000 clones, 94% being singletons. This TCR derives from a female donor with multiple sclerosis, enrolled in a pregnancy study. The material was peripheral blood, obtained in the third trimester of pregnancy.

Here the CDR3 DNA reads TGTGCCAGCGCTCAACAGGGGCTTTACTACGAGCAGTACTTC. Amino acid sequence: CASAQQGLYYEQYF. This chain connects TRBV28 to TRBJ2-7; 7 bases line up with TRBD1. The CDR3 has 14 amino acids. With V trimmed by 8 bases and J by 3 bases, 10 bases remained unmatched. The germline V gene encodes CDR1 MDHEN and CDR2 SYDVKM.